The T cell receptor beta chain under discussion was sequenced for a study of CD8 T cells in Susac syndrome. With random hexamers, reverse transcription was performed on about 0.5 to 1 ug of RNA. The amplification used immunoSEQ multiplex PCR on TCR beta CDR3; it spanned 54 Vbeta and 13 Jbeta. TCRdb reanalysed the immunoSEQ multiplex PCR reads using MiXCR and keeps one entry per CDR3 protein. Counted here are about 150,000 distinct CDR3 sequences, 90% to 95% occurring once; the ten biggest clones make up about 0.21%. This CDR3 is 16 amino acids long. Germline trimming cut 2 bases from V and 5 bases from J; bases unmatched to any gene: 9. CDR1 SGHTA and CDR2 FQGNSA come from the germline V gene. Sequencing of TCR beta was performed on blood CD8+ and CD4+ T cells. In the multiple sclerosis control group, patients were treatment-naive and had stable or active relapsing-remitting disease. TEMRA cells were FACS-enriched and CD8+ and CD4+ T cells negatively isolated.

Sequenced material: CD8+ T cells from PBMCs. V is TRBV7-2 and J is TRBJ2-5, with 9 bases aligning to TRBD1. This receptor was taken from a human donor with multiple sclerosis. Here the CDR3 DNA reads TGTGCCAGCAGCTTATCCGGGGGGACAGGGAGGGAGACCCAGTACTTC. Translation: CASSLSGGTGRETQYF.